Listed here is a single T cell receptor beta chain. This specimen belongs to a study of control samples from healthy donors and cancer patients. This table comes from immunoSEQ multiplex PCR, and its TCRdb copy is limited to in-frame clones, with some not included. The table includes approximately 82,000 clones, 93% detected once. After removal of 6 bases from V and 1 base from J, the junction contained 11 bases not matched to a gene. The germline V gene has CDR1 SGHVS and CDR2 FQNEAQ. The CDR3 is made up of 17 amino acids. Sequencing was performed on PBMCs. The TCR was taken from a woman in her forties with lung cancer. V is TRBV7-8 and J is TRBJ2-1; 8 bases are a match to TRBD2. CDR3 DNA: TGTGCCAGCAGGAAAACAGCGGGGGAGGGGTCCTACAATGAGCAGTTCTTC. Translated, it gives CASRKTAGEGSYNEQFF.